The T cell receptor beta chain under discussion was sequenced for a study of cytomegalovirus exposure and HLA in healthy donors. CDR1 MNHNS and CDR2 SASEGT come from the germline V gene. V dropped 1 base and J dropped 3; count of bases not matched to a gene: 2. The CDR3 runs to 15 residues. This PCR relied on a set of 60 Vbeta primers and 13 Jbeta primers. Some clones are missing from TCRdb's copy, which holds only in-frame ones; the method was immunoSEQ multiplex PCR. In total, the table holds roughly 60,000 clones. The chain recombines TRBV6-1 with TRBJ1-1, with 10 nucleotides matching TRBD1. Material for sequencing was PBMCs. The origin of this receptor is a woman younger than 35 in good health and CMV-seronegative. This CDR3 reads CASSEGGQGYTEAFF. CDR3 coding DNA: TGTGCCAGCAGTGAAGGGGGACAGGGGTACACTGAAGCTTTCTTT.